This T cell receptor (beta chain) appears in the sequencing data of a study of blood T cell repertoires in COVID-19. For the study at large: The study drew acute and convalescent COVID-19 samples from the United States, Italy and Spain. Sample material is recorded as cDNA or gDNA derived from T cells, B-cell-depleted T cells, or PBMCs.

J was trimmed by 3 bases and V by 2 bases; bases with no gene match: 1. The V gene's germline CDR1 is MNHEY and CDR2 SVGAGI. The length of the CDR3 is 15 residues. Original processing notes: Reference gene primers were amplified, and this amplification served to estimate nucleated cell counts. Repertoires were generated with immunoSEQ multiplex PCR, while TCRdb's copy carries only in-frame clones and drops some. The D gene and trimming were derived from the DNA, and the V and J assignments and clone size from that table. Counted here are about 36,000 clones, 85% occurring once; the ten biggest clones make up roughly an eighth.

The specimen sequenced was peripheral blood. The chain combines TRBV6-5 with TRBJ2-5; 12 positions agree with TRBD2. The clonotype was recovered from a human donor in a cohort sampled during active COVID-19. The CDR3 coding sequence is TGTGCCAGCAGTTACAGGACTAGCGGGGAAGAGACCCAGTACTTC. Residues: CASSYRTSGEETQYF.